These 7 T cell receptor beta chains were all obtained from the same sample, sequenced in a study of HIV-infected children after antiretroviral therapy interruption (dated by TCRdb to the late 2010s). To prepare the library, 3' RACE was applied. The sequencer was an Illumina MiSeq. TCR libraries were built from RNA using a 3' RACE protocol with unique molecular identifiers to correct PCR amplification bias. The public reads were reprocessed in TCRdb via fastp at Q25 and MiXCR, keeping in-frame beta chains. Entries are consolidated by CDR3 protein sequence, retaining the most common genes and DNA. For this sample there are more than 85,000 distinct CDR3 sequences; under 8% appear just once. The top ten constitute more than 0.95% of the sample. In the paper's terms, the treatment or condition label means: PENTA 11 planned treatment interruption arm or continuous ART arm. The sequencing here drew on CD45RA+ CD4+ T cells from PBMCs, pooled from several time points, taken from a donor given antiretroviral therapy, either interrupted or continuous. Taken with the paper, the label for cell subset or site translates to: naive CD4+ CD45RA+ CD45RO- T cells. The receptors here all came from a pool of human donors with HIV.

There are a few counts of this clonotype. The V and J genes are TRBV20-1 and TRBJ1-1; possible D gene TRBD1, 5 bases. The CDR3 extends over 18 amino acids. Looked up from germline, CDR1 is DFQATT and CDR2 is SNEGSKA (reference sequence). Trimming stripped 1 base from V and 2 bases from J, with 23 bases between. Written as DNA, the CDR3 is TGCAGTGCTAGAGTAACAGCGGACATGACCGACAAAAACACTGAAGCTTTCTTT. Its translation: CSARVTADMTDKNTEAFF.

This clonotype was seen many times. The chain is built from TRBV7-3 and TRBJ1-2; a weak D match, TRBD1 (5 bases). With 5 bases removed from V and 1 base from J, the gap between germline ends came to 11 bases. Per the germline V gene, CDR1 is SGHTA and CDR2 is FQGTGA. The CDR3 contains 14 residues. In DNA, the CDR3 is TGTGCCAGCAGCCCTCCCGACAGTAACTATGGCTACACCTTC. Translated: CASSPPDSNYGYTF.

This clonotype was detected ten times or more. The V gene is TRBV18, the J gene TRBJ2-3; no firm D call. Trimming left V 2 bases short and J 2 bases short, with 11 bases between. Germline V gives CDR1 KGHSH, CDR2 LQKENI. This CDR3 contains 15 residues. The CDR3 region is CASSPGSRNTDTQYF. In DNA form, the CDR3 reads TGTGCCAGCTCACCAGGCTCGCGGAACACAGATACGCAGTATTTT.

The chain has TRBV2 and TRBJ1-3, with unresolved D. The germline gives CDR1 SNHLY, CDR2 FYNNEI. V lost 4 bases and J 0 bases, leaving 1 base between the germline ends. The CDR3 runs to 12 residues. The CDR3 sequence: CASSGSGNTIYF. In DNA, the CDR3 is TGTGCCAGCAGTGGCTCTGGAAACACCATATATTTT.

This clonotype was seen at least ten times. This chain links TRBV24-1 with TRBJ2-3; TRBD1 aligns across 9 bases. The CDR3 has 19 residues. Trimming took 2 bases from V and 0 from J; bases not matched to a gene: 11. CDR1 is KGHDR, CDR2 SFDVKD, per germline. The CDR3 nucleotides are TGTGCCACCAGTGATTCGTCCCGGGACAGGGAAGTTAGCACAGATACGCAGTATTTT. Translating it yields CATSDSSRDREVSTDTQYF.

J is TRBJ2-3 and V is TRBV5-5; 8 nucleotides align to TRBD2. CDR1 is SGHKS, CDR2 YYEKEE, per germline (reference sequence). V was pared by 4 bases and J by 0 bases, with 4 bases of the junction left unmatched. The CDR3 is made up of 15 amino acids. Here the CDR3 DNA reads TGTGCCAGCAGCAAGCGGGGGTCTAGCACAGATACGCAGTATTTT. Residues: CASSKRGSSTDTQYF. The variable domain in full, with the rest retrieved from reference TRBV5-5 and TRBJ2-3, is DAGVTQSPTHLIKTRGQQVTLRCSPISGHKSVSWYQQVLGQGPQFIFQYYEKEERGRGNFPDRFSARQFPNYSSELNVNALLLGDSALYLCASSKRGSSTDTQYFGPGTRLTVL.

This clonotype appeared a few times. The V call is TRBV27, the J call TRBJ1-1; 7 bases are shared with TRBD1. The junction had 8 bases not matched to a gene; V was cut back by 4 bases and J by 0 bases. Germline V CDR1 and CDR2: MNHEY, SMNVEV (reference sequence). The CDR3 extends over 16 amino acids. In nucleotides, the CDR3 is TGTGCCAGCAGTTCCCAGGGGGTTACTATGAACACTGAAGCTTTCTTT. This codes for CASSSQGVTMNTEAFF.